This TCR beta chain derives from a study of blood T cell repertoires in COVID-19. As for the study in general: Some COVID-19 samples were acute and others convalescent; all came from the United States, Italy and Spain.

Measured with immunoSEQ multiplex PCR; TCRdb has only the in-frame clones, and not every one. The sample records tens of thousands of clones, 80% to 95% being singletons. Unmatched junction bases numbered 8, after V lost 5 bases and J lost 4 bases. The germline V gene encodes CDR1 SGHVS and CDR2 FNYEAQ. The CDR3 loop spans 15 amino acids. The sequencing input was peripheral blood. The TCR was taken from a human donor in a cohort sampled during active COVID-19. The genes are TRBV7-6 and TRBJ1-1; 9 bases are a match to TRBD1. CDR3 protein: CASSMLTGGITEAFF. The CDR3 bases are TGTGCCAGCAGCATGCTGACAGGGGGTATCACTGAAGCTTTCTTT.